The 32 T cell receptor beta chains given below trace back to one sample, sequenced in a study of T cells after yellow fever vaccination. TCRdb redid the calling of the 5' RACE reads with MiXCR, one entry per CDR3 protein. The sample consists of more than 350,000 distinct CDR3 sequences, around 10% of them appearing once. Here the sequenced sample was PBMCs, taken on the day of the first yellow fever vaccination. The receptors here all came from a man younger than 35 who received the YFV17D yellow fever vaccine.

This clonotype occurred a few times. V is TRBV19 and J is TRBJ2-5, with D tentatively TRBD1 (6 bases). CDR3 length: 15 amino acids. Trimming stripped 5 bases from V and 5 bases from J, with 18 bases between. Germline V gives CDR1 LNHDA, CDR2 SQIVND (reference sequence). CDR3 sequence reads: CASSAQQGVDETQYF. DNA of the CDR3: TGTGCCAGTAGTGCGCAACAGGGAGTCGATGAGACCCAGTACTTC. Filled out from reference TRBV19 and TRBJ2-5, the complete variable domain reads DGGITQSPKYLFRKEGQNVTLSCEQNLNHDAMYWYRQDPGQGLRLIYYSQIVNDFQKGDIAEGYSVSREKKESFPLTVTSAQKNPTAFYLCASSAQQGVDETQYFGPGTRLLVL.

The chain uses TRBV20-1 and TRBJ2-2; D is unresolved. The length of the CDR3 is 16 residues. V was pared by 0 bases and J by 4 bases, with 15 bases between. CDR1 DFQATT and CDR2 SNEGSKA come from the germline V gene (reference sequence). CDR3 bases: TGCAGTGCTAGAGATCTTAGGAGACTGGGCACCGGGGAGCTGTTTTTT. Its protein is CSARDLRRLGTGELFF.

In its sample, this clonotype was seen many times. The chain carries TRBV20-1 and TRBJ2-7, with D unresolved. The ends were cut back, 0 bases at V and 3 bases at J, with 3 bases in the middle. Per germline, CDR1 DFQATT and CDR2 SNEGSKA (reference sequence). There are 11 residues in the CDR3. The CDR3 region is CSAREGYEQYV. The CDR3 DNA is TGCAGTGCTAGAGAGGGCTACGAGCAGTACGTC.

V gene TRBV2 combines with J gene TRBJ2-4; a possible D gene is TRBD1 (6 bases). Germline assignment: CDR1 SNHLY and CDR2 FYNNEI. V was shortened by 4 bases and J by 1 base, with 17 bases between the two germline ends. CDR3 size: 17 residues. This chain's CDR3 is CASSAGVVIFAKNIQYF. Here the CDR3 DNA reads TGTGCCAGCAGTGCAGGGGTCGTGATTTTCGCCAAAAACATTCAGTACTTC.

V gene TRBV18 combines with J gene TRBJ2-7; maybe TRBD1 (5 bases). Trimming took off 4 bases at V and 5 bases at J, with 9 bases between the two ends. The germline V gene has CDR1 KGHSH and CDR2 LQKENI. The CDR3 runs to 12 residues. The CDR3 loop is CASSRSRDEQYV. The CDR3 nucleotides read TGTGCCAGCTCACGGTCCAGGGACGAGCAGTACGTC.

This clonotype was seen a handful of times. V usage is TRBV5-6 and J usage is TRBJ2-1; D remains unclear. With 0 bases removed from V and 4 bases from J, the gap between germline ends came to 17 bases. The length of the CDR3 is 17 residues. Germline V gene data show CDR1 as SGHDT and CDR2 as YYEEEE. The CDR3 region is CASSLGPTASIYNEQFF. Written as DNA, the CDR3 is TGTGCCAGCAGCTTGGGTCCTACGGCGAGTATATACAATGAGCAGTTCTTC.

This clonotype was counted only a few times. This chain links TRBV4-3 with TRBJ1-6; the D is unclear. The V gene's germline CDR1 is LGHNA and CDR2 YSLEER. The germline V and J ends were trimmed by 4 bases and 0 bases, with 10 bases remaining between them. The CDR3 is 16 amino acids. The CDR3 sequence: CASSPGISSYNSPLHF. In DNA form, the CDR3 reads TGCGCCAGCAGCCCTGGGATCAGCTCCTATAATTCACCCCTCCACTTT.

The V gene is TRBV4-1, the J gene TRBJ1-4; D is undetermined. The length of the CDR3 is 12 residues. V dropped 7 bases and J dropped 8 bases, with 11 bases sitting between them. CDR1 and CDR2 from the germline V gene are MGHRA and YSYEKL. The DNA for the CDR3 is TGCGCCAGCAACGGAAGAAAAGAAAAACTGTTTTTT. Protein: CASNGRKEKLFF.

This clonotype was recorded many times. The CDR3 loop is CASSSPGMGNQPQHF. The CDR3 nucleotides read TGTGCCAGCAGTTCCCCCGGGATGGGGAATCAGCCCCAGCATTTT. V is TRBV12-3 or TRBV12-4 and J is TRBJ1-5; D not certain. The length of the CDR3 is 15 residues. The V and J ends lost 4 bases and 4 bases respectively, with 14 bases between them.

This clonotype was detected many times. This sequence joins TRBV12-3 or TRBV12-4 and TRBJ1-5, with D hard to call. There are 17 residues in the CDR3. With 6 bases removed from V and 2 bases from J, the gap between germline ends came to 20 bases. CDR3 loop: CASSTRGLIEGNQPQHF. In nucleotides, the CDR3 is TGTGCCAGCAGCACCCGCGGCCTGATAGAAGGCAATCAGCCCCAGCATTTT.

The chain uses TRBV20-1 and TRBJ1-6; D perhaps matches TRBD1 (5 bases). The ends were cut back, 1 base at V and 9 bases at J, with 13 bases in the middle. The CDR3 consists of 14 residues. From germline, CDR1 is DFQATT and CDR2 SNEGSKA (reference sequence). The CDR3 bases are TGCAGTGCTAGAGTCCGGGGGGAAGGTTCACCCCTCCACTTT. This gives the protein CSARVRGEGSPLHF.

There are a few counts of this clonotype. V and J are TRBV18 and TRBJ1-1; 7 nucleotides match TRBD1. J lost 1 base, V lost 3 bases, and 8 bases had no gene match. From germline, CDR1 is KGHSH and CDR2 LQKENI. The CDR3 consists of 16 residues. The CDR3: CASSPPGQSKNTEAFF. In DNA, the CDR3 is TGTGCCAGCTCACCCCCGGGACAGAGTAAGAACACTGAAGCTTTCTTT.

The V and J genes are TRBV20-1 and TRBJ1-6, with 8 bases that match TRBD1. Germline V gene sequence: CDR1 DFQATT, CDR2 SNEGSKA (reference sequence). Losses at the gene ends were 3 bases for V and 6 bases for J; bases not matched to a gene: 13. The CDR3 loop spans 17 amino acids. For the CDR3, the DNA is TGCAGTGCTAGGGGAGGGCCGACAGGGGCGGGTAATTCACCCCTCCACTTT. Protein product: CSARGGPTGAGNSPLHF.

This sequence joins TRBV20-1 and TRBJ1-6; D not resolved. V lost 7 bases and J 9 bases, leaving 10 bases between the germline ends. The CDR3 extends over 11 amino acids. The germline gives CDR1 DFQATT, CDR2 SNEGSKA (reference sequence). The DNA of the CDR3 is TGCAGTGTCAGAGAGGGTTCACCCCTCCACTTT. This translates into CSVREGSPLHF.

Concerning this clonotype: One end of the junction fails to match germline, which may point to a read error. This chain links TRBV12-3 or TRBV12-4 with TRBJ2-5; 11 bases agree with TRBD2. This CDR3 spans 16 amino acids. The CDR3 region is CASSPLLAGDQGTQYF. Written as DNA, the CDR3 is TGTGCCAGCAGTCCGCTACTAGCGGGGGACCAAGGGACCCAGTACTTC.

This clonotype has more than one count but fewer than ten. V is TRBV20-1 and J is TRBJ1-6; D call uncertain. Trimming shortened V by 6 bases and J by 9 bases, and 15 bases separated the two germline ends. CDR3 length equals 13 residues. Germline assignment: CDR1 DFQATT and CDR2 SNEGSKA (reference sequence). CDR3 DNA: TGCAGTGCGTGGGTGGGATCTAGTTCACCCCTCCACTTT. Translation gives CSAWVGSSSPLHF.

This clonotype has only a few counts. V is TRBV7-9 and J is TRBJ1-1; no clear D gene. CDR3 length equals 13 residues. Germline V gene sequence: CDR1 SEHNR, CDR2 FQNEAQ (reference sequence). V dropped 1 base and J dropped 6 bases, with 9 bases sitting between them. CDR3 sequence reads: CASSLGLLSEAFF. The CDR3 bases are TGTGCCAGCAGCTTAGGGTTACTCTCTGAAGCTTTCTTT.

This clonotype was recorded many times. The chain combines TRBV7-9 with TRBJ2-7, with D tentatively TRBD1 (6 bases). Germline loops: CDR1 SEHNR, CDR2 FQNEAQ (reference sequence). V lost 4 bases and J lost 1, with 17 bases in between. CDR3 length: 16 amino acids. CDR3 nucleotide sequence: TGTGCCAGCAGCTCTTCCCCGGGACACCTATCCTACGAGCAGTACTTC. This encodes CASSSSPGHLSYEQYF.

This clonotype was detected ten times or more. J is TRBJ1-4 and V is TRBV7-9, with 8 bases identical to TRBD1. V was clipped by 1 base and J by 1 base; unmatched bases: 2. Germline CDR1 reads SEHNR; CDR2 reads FQNEAQ (reference sequence). This CDR3 has 16 amino acids. CDR3 nucleotides: TGTGCCAGCAGCTTAGGAGACAGGGGAACTAATGAAAAACTGTTTTTT. As protein: CASSLGDRGTNEKLFF.

The rearrangement links TRBV11-2 to TRBJ1-2, with unresolved D. The CDR3 sequence is 13 residues long. The germline V and J ends were trimmed by 3 bases and 4 bases, with 9 bases remaining between them. Per germline, CDR1 SGHAT and CDR2 FQNNGV. CDR3 in DNA: TGTGCCAGCAGCTTGGACTTAAGCTATGGCTACACCTTC. Its translation: CASSLDLSYGYTF.

The V and J genes are TRBV5-1 and TRBJ2-3; no reliable D call. The germline CDR1 and CDR2 sequences are SGHRS and YFSETQ. This CDR3 has 14 residues. The V end lost 4 bases, the J end lost 3 bases, and 12 bases lay between the germline ends. As DNA, the CDR3 is TGCGCCAGCAGCGTCTTTGACAAAACAGATACGCAGTATTTT. This sequence encodes CASSVFDKTDTQYF.

This chain joins TRBV11-2 and TRBJ2-7; the match to TRBD2 covers 11 bases. The CDR3 totals 15 residues. V was clipped by 5 bases and J by 0 bases; unmatched bases: 3. Germline V lookup: CDR1 SGHAT, CDR2 FQNNGV. CDR3 amino acids: CASSIAGGISYEQYF. CDR3 in DNA: TGTGCCAGCAGCATAGCGGGGGGGATCTCCTACGAGCAGTACTTC. Using reference TRBV11-2 and TRBJ2-7 for the parts outside the CDR3, the full variable domain is EAGVAQSPRYKIIEKRQSVAFWCNPISGHATLYWYQQILGQGPKLLIQFQNNGVVDDSQLPKDRFSAERLKGVDSTLKIQPAKLEDSAVYLCASSIAGGISYEQYFGPGTRLTVT.

Here the CDR3 DNA reads TGTGCCTGGATAGGGGGCTTTTCTTATGGCTACACCTTC. Translated, it gives CAWIGGFSYGYTF. The rearrangement uses TRBV30 and TRBJ1-2; 7 positions match TRBD1. Germline CDR1 and CDR2: GTSNPN and SVGIG (reference sequence). This CDR3 contains 13 residues. The V and J ends lost 4 bases and 5 bases, in that order; junction bases with no gene match: 7.

The V call is TRBV7-2, the J call TRBJ1-1; D is uncertain. This CDR3 spans 15 amino acids. V lost 1 base and J 1 base, leaving 10 bases between the germline ends. CDR1 is SGHTA, CDR2 FQGNSA, per germline. This CDR3 reads CASSLGARRNTEAFF. CDR3 sequence (DNA): TGTGCCAGCAGCTTAGGGGCCAGGAGGAACACTGAAGCTTTCTTT.

The J gene is TRBJ1-6, the V gene TRBV14; 8 bases are shared with TRBD1. Germline trimming cut 4 bases from V and 7 bases from J; bases unmatched to any gene: 6. This CDR3 is built from 15 residues. Germline CDR1 reads SGHDN; CDR2 reads FVKESK. The CDR3 region has the DNA TGTGCCAGCAGCCCATTTGGACAGGGAAATTCACCCCTCCACTTT. Translation gives CASSPFGQGNSPLHF.

This clonotype showed up many times. The chain joins TRBV12-3 or TRBV12-4 to TRBJ2-5, with D possibly matching TRBD2 (7 bases). This CDR3 region has 16 residues. V shed 2 bases and J shed 4 bases, with 17 bases lying between them. The CDR3 loop is CASSLWGGPRGETQYF. The CDR3 DNA reads as TGTGCCAGCAGTTTATGGGGGGGCCCCCGAGGAGAGACCCAGTACTTC.

This clonotype was counted between two and nine times. The chain is built from TRBV7-2 and TRBJ2-1; TRBD1 aligns across 8 bases. Germline CDR1 SGHTA, CDR2 FQGNSA. The CDR3 sequence is 14 residues long. Germline trimming cut 2 bases from V and 7 bases from J; bases unmatched to any gene: 4. CDR3 bases: TGTGCCAGCAGCTTAAGGGGACAGGTAAATGAGCAGTTCTTC. This encodes CASSLRGQVNEQFF. Full variable domain (remainder filled in from reference TRBV7-2 and TRBJ2-1): GAGVSQSPSNKVTEKGKDVELRCDPISGHTALYWYRQSLGQGLEFLIYFQGNSAPDKSGLPSDRFSAERTGGSVSTLTIQRTQQEDSAVYLCASSLRGQVNEQFFGPGTRLTVL.

A few counts support this clonotype. The genes are TRBV27 and TRBJ2-3; 10 positions agree with TRBD2. The ends lost 6 bases at V and 3 bases at J; junction bases unmatched: 12. The CDR3 has 17 residues. Germline-derived CDR1 and CDR2 are MNHEY and SMNVEV (reference sequence). DNA for the CDR3: TGTGCCAGCAGGCTTAGGAGCGGGGGGGCCATTACAGATACGCAGTATTTT. Its protein product is CASRLRSGGAITDTQYF.

The rearrangement uses TRBV10-3 and TRBJ2-6; D not certain. V was cut by 4 bases and J by 0 bases, with 7 bases left in between. CDR3 length equals 15 residues. Germline CDR1 reads ENHRY; CDR2 reads SYGVKD. CDR3 region: CAISGQLSGANVLTF. DNA for the CDR3: TGTGCCATCAGTGGGCAGCTCTCTGGGGCCAACGTCCTGACTTTC.

The J gene is TRBJ2-7, the V gene TRBV4-1, with D possibly being TRBD1 (5 bases). The V gene's germline CDR1 is MGHRA and CDR2 YSYEKL. The CDR3 sequence is 14 residues long. With 0 bases removed from V and 5 bases from J, the gap between germline ends came to 11 bases. CDR3 residues: CASSQDPRRDEQYV. The CDR3 DNA follows: TGCGCCAGCAGCCAAGATCCTCGCAGGGACGAGCAGTACGTC.

The rearrangement joins TRBV29-1 to TRBJ2-5; no definite D call. Trimming removed 7 bases from V and 5 bases from J, with 11 bases in between. Germline CDR1 SQVTM, CDR2 ANQGSEA. This CDR3 is 11 amino acids long. CDR3 protein: CSALIPETQYF. In DNA, the CDR3 is TGCAGCGCCCTGATACCGGAGACCCAGTACTTC.

Only a few counts were recorded for this clonotype. This chain joins TRBV5-5 and TRBJ2-7; D possibly corresponds to TRBD1 (5 bases). Germline V lookup: CDR1 SGHKS, CDR2 YYEKEE (reference sequence). The CDR3 loop spans 14 amino acids. V shed 0 bases and J shed 2 bases, with 9 bases lying between them. DNA for the CDR3: TGTGCCAGCAGCTTGGGGACATTCACCTACGAGCAGTACGTC. Translating gives CASSLGTFTYEQYV.